The clone carrying this T cell receptor (beta chain) showed up just a few times. Trimming left V 0 bases short and J 4 bases short, with 21 bases between. CDR1 and CDR2 from the germline V gene are LGHNA and YSLEER. This CDR3 is 18 amino acids long. The data are from a study of blood T cell repertoires in COVID-19. Only in-frame clones appear in the TCRdb table, and some are missing; sequencing was by immunoSEQ multiplex PCR. The sample includes roughly 180,000 clones, roughly 81% of them seen just once. The receptor was derived from an elderly woman with COVID-19, enrolled during active disease. The chain employs TRBV4-3 and TRBJ1-1, with D uncertain. The specimen sequenced was peripheral blood. CDR3 nucleotide sequence: TGCGCCAGCAGCCAAGAGGTGGCCGCCGTCGCTGCATTCACTGAAGCTTTCTTT. Its translation is CASSQEVAAVAAFTEAFF.